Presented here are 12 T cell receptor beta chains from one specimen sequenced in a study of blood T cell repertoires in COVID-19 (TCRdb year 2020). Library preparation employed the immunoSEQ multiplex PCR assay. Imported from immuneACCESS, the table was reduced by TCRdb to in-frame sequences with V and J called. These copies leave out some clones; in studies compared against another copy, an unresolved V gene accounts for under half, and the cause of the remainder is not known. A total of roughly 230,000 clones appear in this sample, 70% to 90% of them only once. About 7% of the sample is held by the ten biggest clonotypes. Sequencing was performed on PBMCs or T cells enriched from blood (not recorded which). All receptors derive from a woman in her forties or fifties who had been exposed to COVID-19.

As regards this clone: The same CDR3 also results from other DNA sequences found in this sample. As DNA, the CDR3 is TGTGCCAGCAGTTTGGACAGGGGAACTGAAGCTTTCTTT. It yields the protein CASSLDRGTEAFF. The rearrangement uses TRBV6-4 and TRBJ1-1; TRBD1 matches at 9 bases. The germline CDR1 and CDR2 sequences are MRHNA and SNTAGT. With V trimmed by 5 bases and J by 5 bases, 3 bases remained unmatched. The CDR3 is made up of 13 amino acids.

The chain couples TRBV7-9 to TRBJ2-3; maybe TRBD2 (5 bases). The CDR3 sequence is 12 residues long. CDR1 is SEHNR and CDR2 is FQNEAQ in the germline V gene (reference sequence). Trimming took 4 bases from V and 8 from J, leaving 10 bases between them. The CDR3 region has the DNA TGTGCCAGCAGCTATACTAGTAGTACGCAGTATTTT. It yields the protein CASSYTSSTQYF.

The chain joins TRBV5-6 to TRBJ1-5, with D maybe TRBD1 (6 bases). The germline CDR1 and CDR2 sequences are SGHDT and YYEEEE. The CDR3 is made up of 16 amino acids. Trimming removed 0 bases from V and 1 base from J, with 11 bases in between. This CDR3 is CASSLAGTPSNQPQHF. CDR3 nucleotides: TGTGCCAGCAGCTTGGCCGGGACACCAAGCAATCAGCCCCAGCATTTT.

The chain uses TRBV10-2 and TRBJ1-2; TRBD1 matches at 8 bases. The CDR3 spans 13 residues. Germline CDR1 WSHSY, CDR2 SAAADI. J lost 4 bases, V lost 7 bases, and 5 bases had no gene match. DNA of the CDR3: TGCGCCAGCACCGACAGGGGTGGCTATGGCTACACCTTC. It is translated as CASTDRGGYGYTF.

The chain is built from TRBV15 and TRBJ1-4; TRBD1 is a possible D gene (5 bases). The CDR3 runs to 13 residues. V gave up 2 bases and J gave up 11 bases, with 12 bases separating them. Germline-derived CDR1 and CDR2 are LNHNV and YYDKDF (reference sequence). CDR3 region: CATSRKGRAKLFF. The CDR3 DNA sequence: TGTGCCACCAGCAGAAAGGGCAGGGCGAAACTGTTTTTT.

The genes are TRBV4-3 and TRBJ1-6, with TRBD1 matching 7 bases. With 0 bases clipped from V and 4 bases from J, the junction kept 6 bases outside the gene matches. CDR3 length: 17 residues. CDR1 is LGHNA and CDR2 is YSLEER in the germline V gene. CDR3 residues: CASSQDPPGGYNSPLHF. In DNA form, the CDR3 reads TGCGCCAGCAGCCAAGATCCCCCAGGGGGTTATAATTCACCCCTCCACTTT.

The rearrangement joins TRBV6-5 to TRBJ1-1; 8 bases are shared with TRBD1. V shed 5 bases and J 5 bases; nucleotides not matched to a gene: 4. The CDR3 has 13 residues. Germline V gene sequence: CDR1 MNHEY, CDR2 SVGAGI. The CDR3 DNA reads TGTGCCAGCAGTACAGGGGGGGGAACTGAAGCTTTCTTT. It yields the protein CASSTGGGTEAFF.

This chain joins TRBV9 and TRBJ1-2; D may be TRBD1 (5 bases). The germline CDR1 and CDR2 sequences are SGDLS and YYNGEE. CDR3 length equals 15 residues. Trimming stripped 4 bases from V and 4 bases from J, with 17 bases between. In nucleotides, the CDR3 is TGTGCCAGCAGCTTTGCCGGGACTGATCCCTATGGCTACACCTTC. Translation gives CASSFAGTDPYGYTF.

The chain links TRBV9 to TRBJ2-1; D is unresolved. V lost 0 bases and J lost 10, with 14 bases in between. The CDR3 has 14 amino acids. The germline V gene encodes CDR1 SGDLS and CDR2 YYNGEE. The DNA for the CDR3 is TGTGCCAGCAGCGTAGCATCCCAGGTAGGAGAGCAGTTCTTC. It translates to CASSVASQVGEQFF. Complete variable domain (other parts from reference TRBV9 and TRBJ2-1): DSGVTQTPKHLITATGQRVTLRCSPRSGDLSVYWYQQSLDQGLQFLIQYYNGEERAKGNILERFSAQQFPDLHSELNLSSLELGDSALYFCASSVASQVGEQFFGPGTRLTVL.

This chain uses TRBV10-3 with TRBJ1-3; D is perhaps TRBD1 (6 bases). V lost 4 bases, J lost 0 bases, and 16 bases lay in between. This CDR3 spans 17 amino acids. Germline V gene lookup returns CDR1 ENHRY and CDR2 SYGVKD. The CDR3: CAISASLGQISGNTIYF. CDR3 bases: TGTGCCATCAGTGCAAGTCTCGGACAGATCTCTGGAAACACCATATATTTT.

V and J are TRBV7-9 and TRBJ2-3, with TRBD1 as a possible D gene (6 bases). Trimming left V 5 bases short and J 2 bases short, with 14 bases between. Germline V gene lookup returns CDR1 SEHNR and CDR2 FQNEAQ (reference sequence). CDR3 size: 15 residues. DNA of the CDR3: TGTGCCAGCAGCCTCGGACAGATGATCACAGATACGCAGTATTTT. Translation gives CASSLGQMITDTQYF. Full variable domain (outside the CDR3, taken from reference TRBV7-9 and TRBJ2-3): DTGVSQNPRHKITKRGQNVTFRCDPISEHNRLYWYRQTLGQGPEFLTYFQNEAQLEKSRLLSDRFSAERPKGSFSTLEIQRTEQGDSAMYLCASSLGQMITDTQYFGPGTRLTVL.

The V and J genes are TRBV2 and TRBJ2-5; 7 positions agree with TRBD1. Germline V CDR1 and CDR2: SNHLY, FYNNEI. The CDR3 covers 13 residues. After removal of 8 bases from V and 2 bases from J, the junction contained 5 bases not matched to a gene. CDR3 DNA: TGTGCCAGCGTACAGGGGATGCAAGAGACCCAGTACTTC. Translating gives CASVQGMQETQYF.